These 7 T cell receptor beta chains share one sample of origin, sequenced in a study of T cells after yellow fever vaccination. TCRdb independently ran MiXCR on the 5' RACE reads; one entry per CDR3 protein. In the table there are 600,000 to 750,000 distinct CDR3 sequences, about 12% of which are singletons. This specimen was PBMCs, taken on the day of the yellow fever booster vaccination. These receptors came from a man aged 25 to 45 who received the YFV17D yellow fever vaccine.

As for this clonotype: Since a much larger clone is just one base distant, this may be a read error. The V gene is TRBV7-9, the J gene TRBJ2-3, with D perhaps TRBD2 (5 bases). Germline lookup yields CDR1 SEHNR and CDR2 FQNEAQ (reference sequence). This CDR3 comprises 17 residues. CDR3 residues: CACSAQLLVIGTDTQYF. The CDR3 DNA reads as TGTGCCTGCAGCGCCCAGTTACTAGTCATTGGCACAGATACGCAGTATTTT. Drawing the rest from reference TRBV7-9 and TRBJ2-3, the complete variable domain is DTGVSQNPRHKITKRGQNVTFRCDPISEHNRLYWYRQTLGQGPEFLTYFQNEAQLEKSRLLSDRFSAERPKGSFSTLEIQRTEQGDSAMYLCACSAQLLVIGTDTQYFGPGTRLTVL.

In this sample, this clonotype turned up a few times. The chain recombines TRBV5-1 with TRBJ2-2; the D gene is possibly TRBD2 (5 bases). The CDR3 loop spans 15 amino acids. V lost 3 bases to trimming and J lost 4 bases, with 13 bases between them. Germline lookup yields CDR1 SGHRS and CDR2 YFSETQ. The CDR3 reads CASSSVRRGTGELFF. In nucleotides, the CDR3 is TGCGCCAGCAGCTCGGTCCGCCGGGGCACCGGGGAGCTGTTTTTT.

There are a few counts of this clonotype. The chain uses TRBV20-1 and TRBJ2-3; D might be TRBD2 (5 bases). The germline V and J ends were trimmed by 0 bases and 6 bases, with 10 bases remaining between them. Germline loops: CDR1 DFQATT, CDR2 SNEGSKA (reference sequence). The CDR3 runs 13 residues. This chain's CDR3 is CSARDQEADTQYF. DNA for the CDR3: TGCAGTGCTAGAGACCAGGAGGCGGATACGCAGTATTTT.

This clonotype was counted only a few times. The V and J genes are TRBV7-3 and TRBJ2-5; 10 nucleotides match TRBD2. Germline CDR1 and CDR2: SGHTA and FQGTGA. Trimming removed 3 bases from V and 4 bases from J; junction bases left unmatched: 5. CDR3 length: 15 amino acids. The CDR3 loop reads CASSFTAGGSETQYF. In nucleotides, the CDR3 is TGTGCCAGCAGCTTTACAGCGGGAGGGTCAGAGACCCAGTACTTC.

V and J are TRBV29-1 and TRBJ2-1; a weak D match, TRBD2 (6 bases). The CDR3 is 12 amino acids. Germline CDR1 is SQVTM and CDR2 is ANQGSEA. The CDR3 loop reads CTAGTFDNEQFF. The CDR3 DNA follows: TGCACGGCCGGGACTTTCGACAATGAGCAGTTCTTC.

The rearrangement joins TRBV30 to TRBJ2-1, with D perhaps matching TRBD1 (5 bases). Germline V gene lookup returns CDR1 GTSNPN and CDR2 SVGIG (reference sequence). Trimming took off 5 bases at V and 7 bases at J, with 9 bases between the two ends. This CDR3 spans 11 amino acids. The CDR3 region is CAWGPGNEQFF. CDR3 bases: TGTGCCTGGGGGCCAGGGAATGAGCAGTTCTTC.

This rearrangement joins TRBV20-1 to TRBJ2-7, with a weak D call TRBD2 (5 bases). Trimming stripped 3 bases from V and 2 bases from J, with 14 bases between. The CDR3 length is 14 residues. Germline V gives CDR1 DFQATT, CDR2 SNEGSKA (reference sequence). DNA of the CDR3: TGCAGTGCTAGGGGGTCGGGAATCACCTACGAGCAGTACTTC. It translates to CSARGSGITYEQYF.